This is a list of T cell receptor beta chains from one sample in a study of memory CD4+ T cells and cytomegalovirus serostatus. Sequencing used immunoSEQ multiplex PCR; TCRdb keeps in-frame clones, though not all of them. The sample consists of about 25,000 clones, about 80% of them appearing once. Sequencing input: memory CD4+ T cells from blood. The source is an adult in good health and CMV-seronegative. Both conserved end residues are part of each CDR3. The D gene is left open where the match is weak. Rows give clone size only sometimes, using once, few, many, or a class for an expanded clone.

cdr3_nt: TGCGCCAGCAGCCAAGAATTCGGGGGAGAGAAAGCTTTCTTT; cdr3_aa: CASSQEFGGEKAFF; j_call: TRBJ1-1; d_call: -; v_call: TRBV4-3; clone_size: -
cdr3_nt: TGTGCCAGCGGACTAGTCGGTGAGCAGTTCTTC; cdr3_aa: CASGLVGEQFF; j_call: TRBJ2-1; d_call: TRBD2; v_call: TRBV2; clone_size: few
cdr3_nt: TGTGCCAGCAGCAAAGGACAGGTACGTTTCCCAAGTGATGGCTACACCTTC; cdr3_aa: CASSKGQVRFPSDGYTF; j_call: TRBJ1-2; d_call: TRBD1; v_call: TRBV9; clone_size: -
cdr3_nt: TGTGCCAGCAGCTCAAGTCACACAGATACGCAGTATTTT; cdr3_aa: CASSSSHTDTQYF; j_call: TRBJ2-3; d_call: -; v_call: TRBV7-6; clone_size: once
cdr3_nt: TGTGCCAGCAGAGCGGGGACAGCCGGCTACTATGGCTACACCTTC; cdr3_aa: CASRAGTAGYYGYTF; j_call: TRBJ1-2; d_call: TRBD1; v_call: TRBV7-9; clone_size: -
cdr3_nt: TGCAGCGTTCGGGGGACTATAGGAACCGGGGAGCTGTTTTTT; cdr3_aa: CSVRGTIGTGELFF; j_call: TRBJ2-2; d_call: TRBD2; v_call: TRBV29-1; clone_size: few
cdr3_nt: TGTGCCAGCAGCCGTCAGGACGATTCACCCCTCCACTTT; cdr3_aa: CASSRQDDSPLHF; j_call: TRBJ1-6; d_call: -; v_call: TRBV9; clone_size: -
cdr3_nt: TGTGCCTGGAGCGGCGGGGCCCAGCCCCAGCATTTT; cdr3_aa: CAWSGGAQPQHF; j_call: TRBJ1-5; d_call: -; v_call: TRBV30; clone_size: few
cdr3_nt: TGTGCCAGCAGCTCCCATGAATTCGAGCAGTACTTC; cdr3_aa: CASSSHEFEQYF; j_call: TRBJ2-7; d_call: -; v_call: TRBV7-8; clone_size: -
cdr3_nt: TGTGCCAGTAGAACTGGACTAGCGGGGGGCTTGTACAATGAGCAGTTCTTC; cdr3_aa: CASRTGLAGGLYNEQFF; j_call: TRBJ2-1; d_call: TRBD2; v_call: TRBV19; clone_size: -
cdr3_nt: TGTGCTAGCAGCCCGGGCTCTGGGGTGTATGGAAACACCATATATTTT; cdr3_aa: CASSPGSGVYGNTIYF; j_call: TRBJ1-3; d_call: -; v_call: TRBV7-7; clone_size: -
cdr3_nt: TGTGCCAGCAGCACACAGGGGTCGGCGAACACTGAAGCTTTCTTT; cdr3_aa: CASSTQGSANTEAFF; j_call: TRBJ1-1; d_call: TRBD1; v_call: TRBV9; clone_size: few
cdr3_nt: TGTGCCAGCAGCAAAGTGACGCTCACAGATACGCAGTATTTT; cdr3_aa: CASSKVTLTDTQYF; j_call: TRBJ2-3; d_call: -; v_call: TRBV2; clone_size: -
cdr3_nt: TGTGCCAGCAGCTTACGGTGGGGGGGAGGTAACTCCTACGAGCAGTACTTC; cdr3_aa: CASSLRWGGGNSYEQYF; j_call: TRBJ2-7; d_call: TRBD2; v_call: TRBV7-2; clone_size: -
cdr3_nt: TGTGCAAGTCGCCCACACCATAGCGGGAACTCCTACAATGAGCAGTTCTTC; cdr3_aa: CASRPHHSGNSYNEQFF; j_call: TRBJ2-1; d_call: -; v_call: TRBV12-2; clone_size: once
cdr3_nt: TGTGCCAGCAGCACCGACCCATTTCAGCCCCAGCATTTT; cdr3_aa: CASSTDPFQPQHF; j_call: TRBJ1-5; d_call: -; v_call: TRBV11-3; clone_size: -
cdr3_nt: TGTGCCAGCAGTTACTCGTACGATCAGCCCCAGCATTTT; cdr3_aa: CASSYSYDQPQHF; j_call: TRBJ1-5; d_call: -; v_call: TRBV6-5; clone_size: once
cdr3_nt: TGCGCCAGCAGCAAGGACAACCCTACACGGGGTATCTCTGGGGCCAACGTCCTGACTTTC; cdr3_aa: CASSKDNPTRGISGANVLTF; j_call: TRBJ2-6; d_call: -; v_call: TRBV5-1; clone_size: -
cdr3_nt: TGTGCCAGCAGCGTTAGCGGGGGGGCCCCGACAGATACGCAGTATTTT; cdr3_aa: CASSVSGGAPTDTQYF; j_call: TRBJ2-3; d_call: TRBD2; v_call: TRBV7-9; clone_size: -
cdr3_nt: TGTGCCAGCAGTAGGGACGCAAAAGCTAACTATGGCTACACCTTC; cdr3_aa: CASSRDAKANYGYTF; j_call: TRBJ1-2; d_call: -; v_call: TRBV6-1; clone_size: -
cdr3_nt: TGTGCCAGCACCATCCTGGATCTTCTAGCGGATTACAATGAGCAGTTCTTC; cdr3_aa: CASTILDLLADYNEQFF; j_call: TRBJ2-1; d_call: TRBD2; v_call: TRBV9; clone_size: -
cdr3_nt: TGTGCCAGCAGTCCCGCGGGGACAGGGCGCAATCAGCCCCAGCATTTT; cdr3_aa: CASSPAGTGRNQPQHF; j_call: TRBJ1-5; d_call: TRBD1; v_call: TRBV6-6; clone_size: -
cdr3_nt: TGTGCCAGCAGCGTAGGTTGGACACTGGCGAATTCACCCCTCCACTTT; cdr3_aa: CASSVGWTLANSPLHF; j_call: TRBJ1-6; d_call: -; v_call: TRBV9; clone_size: -
cdr3_nt: TGTGCCAGCTCATCCGGACAGATCTCCTACAATGAGCAGTTCTTC; cdr3_aa: CASSSGQISYNEQFF; j_call: TRBJ2-1; d_call: -; v_call: TRBV18; clone_size: -
cdr3_nt: TGTGCCAGCAATTTGGAGGGGGGGGTCACTGAAGCTTTCTTT; cdr3_aa: CASNLEGGVTEAFF; j_call: TRBJ1-1; d_call: -; v_call: TRBV11-2; clone_size: -
cdr3_nt: TGCGCCAGCAGCCATCAGACAGGGGTAGAGCAGTACTTC; cdr3_aa: CASSHQTGVEQYF; j_call: TRBJ2-7; d_call: TRBD1; v_call: TRBV4-3; clone_size: -
cdr3_nt: TGTGCCAGCAGCCGAGGACAGGGGCCCTTGTACGAGCAGTACTTC; cdr3_aa: CASSRGQGPLYEQYF; j_call: TRBJ2-7; d_call: TRBD1; v_call: TRBV9; clone_size: -
cdr3_nt: TGTGCCAGCAGCTTATCCCAGGCCTTTTACGGCTACACCTTC; cdr3_aa: CASSLSQAFYGYTF; j_call: TRBJ1-2; d_call: -; v_call: TRBV7-9; clone_size: -
cdr3_nt: TGCAGCGTTGGGGGGGGACCTTACGAGCAGTACTTC; cdr3_aa: CSVGGGPYEQYF; j_call: TRBJ2-7; d_call: TRBD2; v_call: TRBV29-1; clone_size: few
cdr3_nt: TGTGCCAGCTCACCAAGTGATCTTCGGGGGTATGGCTACACCTTC; cdr3_aa: CASSPSDLRGYGYTF; j_call: TRBJ1-2; d_call: -; v_call: TRBV18; clone_size: -
cdr3_nt: TGTGCCAGCAGTGCGGGACCCGAATCTGGGGCCAACGTCCTGACTTTC; cdr3_aa: CASSAGPESGANVLTF; j_call: TRBJ2-6; d_call: -; v_call: TRBV5-5; clone_size: -
cdr3_nt: TGTGCCAGCAGTGGGGTGATTAGCACAGATACGCAGTATTTT; cdr3_aa: CASSGVISTDTQYF; j_call: TRBJ2-3; d_call: -; v_call: TRBV25-1; clone_size: -
cdr3_nt: TGTGCCAGCAGCTTACCGGGAGCCAGGGCCCAAGAGACCCAGTACTTC; cdr3_aa: CASSLPGARAQETQYF; j_call: TRBJ2-5; d_call: -; v_call: TRBV11-2; clone_size: -
cdr3_nt: TGTGCCAGCAGCCTTAGCAATCAGCCCCAGCATTTT; cdr3_aa: CASSLSNQPQHF; j_call: TRBJ1-5; d_call: -; v_call: TRBV6-6; clone_size: -
cdr3_nt: TGTGCCTCAAAGGCCCCCTCTGGGGCCAACGTCCTGACTTTC; cdr3_aa: CASKAPSGANVLTF; j_call: TRBJ2-6; d_call: -; v_call: TRBV30; clone_size: -
cdr3_nt: TGTGCCAGCAGCCAGGACAGGGAGTATGGCTACACCTTC; cdr3_aa: CASSQDREYGYTF; j_call: TRBJ1-2; d_call: TRBD1; v_call: TRBV7-2; clone_size: -
cdr3_nt: TGTGCCAGCAGTGAAGGGCAGGGGGGATATGAAAAACTGTTTTTT; cdr3_aa: CASSEGQGGYEKLFF; j_call: TRBJ1-4; d_call: TRBD1; v_call: TRBV2; clone_size: -
cdr3_nt: TGCGCCAGCAGCCAAGAACCTCCCGGACAGGGGGCCCATGGCTACACCTTC; cdr3_aa: CASSQEPPGQGAHGYTF; j_call: TRBJ1-2; d_call: TRBD1; v_call: TRBV4-1; clone_size: few
cdr3_nt: TGTGCCAGCAGTTTAGACAGCTCCGCGAACACCGGGGAGCTGTTTTTT; cdr3_aa: CASSLDSSANTGELFF; j_call: TRBJ2-2; d_call: -; v_call: TRBV27; clone_size: -
cdr3_nt: TGTGCCATCAGTGGTGTCGTCGGCTACACCTTC; cdr3_aa: CAISGVVGYTF; j_call: TRBJ1-2; d_call: -; v_call: TRBV10-3; clone_size: -
cdr3_nt: TGTGCCATCAACTCGCAAGGAAATGAAGAGACCCAGTACTTC; cdr3_aa: CAINSQGNEETQYF; j_call: TRBJ2-5; d_call: -; v_call: TRBV10-3; clone_size: -
cdr3_nt: TGTGCCAGCAGCTTAGACCCAGCGGGAGGGAGCACAGATACGCAGTATTTT; cdr3_aa: CASSLDPAGGSTDTQYF; j_call: TRBJ2-3; d_call: TRBD2; v_call: TRBV7-2; clone_size: -
cdr3_nt: TGTGCCAGCAGTTTGGGCCAGGGGAACGAAGCTTTCTTT; cdr3_aa: CASSLGQGNEAFF; j_call: TRBJ1-1; d_call: -; v_call: TRBV28; clone_size: -
cdr3_nt: TGTGCCAGCAGCTTGAATGCGTACGAGCAGTACTTC; cdr3_aa: CASSLNAYEQYF; j_call: TRBJ2-7; d_call: -; v_call: TRBV5-6; clone_size: -
cdr3_nt: TGCAGCGTTGAAGATGACACAGATACGCAGTATTTT; cdr3_aa: CSVEDDTDTQYF; j_call: TRBJ2-3; d_call: -; v_call: TRBV29-1; clone_size: -
cdr3_nt: TGTGCCAGCAGCGTAGTAGGAATAGCTAGCGGGGTAGATACGCAGTATTTT; cdr3_aa: CASSVVGIASGVDTQYF; j_call: TRBJ2-3; d_call: TRBD2; v_call: TRBV9; clone_size: -